These T cell receptor beta chains were read from a single sample in a study of blood T cell repertoires in COVID-19. Using immunoSEQ multiplex PCR, the repertoire was profiled, and TCRdb retains in-frame clones only, with some absent. The profile shows 60,000 or so clones, approximately 85% of them singletons. Sequencing was carried out using peripheral blood. The receptors originated from a human donor in a cohort sampled during active COVID-19. CDR3s leave out the opening cysteine and the closing phenylalanine or tryptophan. Size tells how often a clone was seen (once, few, many) or the class of an expanded clone, and some rows leave it out.

>TRBV13|NA|TRBJ1-4
ASSIRRSATNEKLF
>TRBV30|NA|TRBJ1-1
AWTGDTEAF
>TRBV29-1|NA|TRBJ2-7
SVARTAAYEQY
>TRBV30|NA|TRBJ1-6
AWSPPGGTGSPLH
>TRBV18|NA|TRBJ2-7
ASSPQDRYEQY
>TRBV14|few|TRBJ2-1
ASSRSRGTYNEQF
>TRBV19|NA|TRBJ2-3
ASSLGGVTDTQY
>TRBV11-3|NA|TRBJ2-5
ASGGTSGAGETQY
>TRBV7-6|NA|TRBJ2-1
ASSPLGTSQYNEQF
>TRBV7-2|NA|TRBJ2-5
ASSLAIETQY
>TRBV3-1/TRBV3-2|NA|TRBJ1-4
ASRRRFNQKLF
>TRBV14|few|TRBJ1-2
ASSHFRAGGKEGYT
>TRBV30|NA|TRBJ2-7
AWKAGYGEQY
>TRBV27|NA|TRBJ1-2
ASSLLEGAAGYT
>TRBV19|NA|TRBJ1-1
ASIPQRANTEAF
>TRBV9|NA|TRBJ1-1
ASSDGRGDTEAF
>TRBV10-3|NA|TRBJ1-2
AISAEGNSGGYT
>TRBV3-1/TRBV3-2|NA|TRBJ1-6
ASSRQGEHSPLH
>TRBV9|NA|TRBJ1-2
ASSVGTGWAYGYT
>TRBV11-2|NA|TRBJ2-2
ASSKSLAEYTGELF
>TRBV6-2/TRBV6-3|NA|TRBJ1-5
ASSYTARTGGSQPQH
>TRBV6-2/TRBV6-3|NA|TRBJ2-5
ASSYSRKYRGSGGLQETQY
>TRBV5-1|NA|TRBJ1-4
ASSRTGNEKLF
>TRBV7-2|NA|TRBJ1-1
ASSPLSTGSNTEAF
>TRBV9|NA|TRBJ1-1
ASSASEGFDTEAF
>TRBV5-6|NA|TRBJ1-6
ASSLVRGLNSPLH
>TRBV7-9|NA|TRBJ2-5
ASSTGTSGGQETQY
>TRBV7-3|NA|TRBJ2-7
ASSLNPTGFGEQY
>TRBV3-1/TRBV3-2|NA|TRBJ2-1
ASSRRTSGGPYNEQF
>TRBV6-5|NA|TRBJ2-7
ASSSSGTQTYEQY
>TRBV11-2|NA|TRBJ2-2
ASRQTSGGELF
>TRBV18|few|TRBJ1-2
ASSSGQANYGYT
>TRBV7-3|NA|TRBJ2-1
ASSLAGGHYNEQF
>TRBV10-3|NA|TRBJ2-7
ATTDREGQY
>TRBV19|NA|TRBJ2-3
ASSTGTGGFGTDTQY
>TRBV14|NA|TRBJ1-2
ASSQGGQANYGYT
>TRBV2|once|TRBJ2-5
ASRRTDYQETQY
>TRBV19|NA|TRBJ2-5
ASSIGGRQETQY
>TRBV27|NA|TRBJ2-2
ASSQGYGELF
>TRBV3-1/TRBV3-2|NA|TRBJ2-5
ASSQFRGETQY
>TRBV7-3|NA|TRBJ2-5
ASSLGGGVRETQY
>TRBV9|NA|TRBJ2-1
ASSYSYNEQF